This entry is about one T cell receptor (beta chain). Its specificity is not known. Both 60 Vbeta primers and 13 Jbeta primers went into the PCR. Sequencing was performed with immunoSEQ multiplex PCR; in TCRdb, only in-frame clones are kept and a portion is missing. The sample gives about 150,000 clones, around 75% of which show up once; under 4% is in the top ten. The data were taken from a study of cytomegalovirus exposure and HLA in healthy donors. The study's findings and limits: Presence/absence analyses took donor sequencing depth as roughly uniform. In a later analysis, an Asian-associated ancestry cluster reportedly showed fewer N-insertions than the approximately 670-donor mean.

Germline CDR1 is SGDLS and CDR2 is YYNGEE. CDR3 size: 16 residues. With V trimmed by 3 bases and J by 5 bases, 8 bases remained unmatched. This sequence joins TRBV9 and TRBJ2-3; 11 bases agree with TRBD1. The TCR originated in a human donor in good health. Sequencing input: PBMCs. CDR3 amino acids: CASSGRTGGELDTQYF. CDR3 DNA: TGTGCCAGCAGCGGGCGGACAGGGGGCGAATTAGATACGCAGTATTTT.